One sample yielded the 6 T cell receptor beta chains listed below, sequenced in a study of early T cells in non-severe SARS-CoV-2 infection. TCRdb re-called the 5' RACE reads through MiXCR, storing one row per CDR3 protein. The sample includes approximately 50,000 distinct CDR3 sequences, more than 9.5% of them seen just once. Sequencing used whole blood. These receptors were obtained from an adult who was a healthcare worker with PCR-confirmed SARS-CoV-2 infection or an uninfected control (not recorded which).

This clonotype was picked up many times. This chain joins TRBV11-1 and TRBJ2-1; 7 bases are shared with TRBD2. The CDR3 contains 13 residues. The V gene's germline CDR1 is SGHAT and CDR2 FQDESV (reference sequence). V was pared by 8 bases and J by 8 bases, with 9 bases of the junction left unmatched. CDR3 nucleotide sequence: TGTGCCAGCGGGGGGGACCTTCGGGATGAGCAGTTCTTC. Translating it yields CASGGDLRDEQFF.

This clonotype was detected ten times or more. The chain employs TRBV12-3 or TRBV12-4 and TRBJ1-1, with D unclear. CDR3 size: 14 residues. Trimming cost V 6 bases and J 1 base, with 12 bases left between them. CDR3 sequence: CASSPPPRNTEAFF. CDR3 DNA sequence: TGTGCCAGCAGCCCACCCCCACGGAACACTGAAGCTTTCTTT.

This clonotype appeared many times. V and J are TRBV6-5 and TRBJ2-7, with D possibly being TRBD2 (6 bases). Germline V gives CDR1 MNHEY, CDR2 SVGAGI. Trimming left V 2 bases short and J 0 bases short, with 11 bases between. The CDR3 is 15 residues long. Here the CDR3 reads CASSYGGRSSYEQYF. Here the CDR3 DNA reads TGTGCCAGCAGTTACGGGGGGAGATCCTCCTACGAGCAGTACTTC.

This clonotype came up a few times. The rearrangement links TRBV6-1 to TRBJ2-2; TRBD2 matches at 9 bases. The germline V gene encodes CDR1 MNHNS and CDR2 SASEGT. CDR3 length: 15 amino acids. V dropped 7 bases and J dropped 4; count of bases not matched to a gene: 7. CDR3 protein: CASNPTSGATGELFF. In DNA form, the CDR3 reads TGTGCCAGCAACCCGACTAGCGGAGCCACCGGGGAGCTGTTTTTT.

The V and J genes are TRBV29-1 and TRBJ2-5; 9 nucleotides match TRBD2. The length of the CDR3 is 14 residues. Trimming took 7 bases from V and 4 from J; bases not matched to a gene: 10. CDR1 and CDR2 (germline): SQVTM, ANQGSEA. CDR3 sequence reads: CSGGGSGSRETQYF. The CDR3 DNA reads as TGCAGCGGAGGGGGTAGCGGGAGTCGAGAGACCCAGTACTTC.

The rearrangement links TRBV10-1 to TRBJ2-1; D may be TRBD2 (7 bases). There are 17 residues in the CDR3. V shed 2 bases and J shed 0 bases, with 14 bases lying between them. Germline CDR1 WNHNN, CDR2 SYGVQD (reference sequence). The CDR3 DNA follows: TGCGCCAGCAGTGAGGCGGGGAGGGGGAGCTCCTACAATGAGCAGTTCTTC. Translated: CASSEAGRGSSYNEQFF.